Reported below is one T cell receptor (beta chain). Several immunoSEQ plates held equal portions of the genomic DNA taken from each subset. TCRdb's table, derived via immunoSEQ multiplex PCR, lists solely in-frame clones and lacks some. The sample contains about 520,000 clones, about 85% of which appear only once. Healthy adults negative for HIV, lacking recent acute infections or vaccinations, served as donors. Germline assignment: CDR1 MGHRA and CDR2 YSYEKL. V shed 1 base, J shed 7 bases, and the junction held 6 bases outside the gene matches. The CDR3 loop spans 15 amino acids. This sample stems from a study of shared clonotypes between healthy human individuals.

Sequenced: PBMCs. This TCR came from a middle-aged woman in good health. Some clones in this sample may be carry-over from other donors' samples. V and J are TRBV4-1 and TRBJ1-4, with TRBD1 identical over 7 bases. CDR3 sequence reads: CASSQGVTGSEKLFF. CDR3 nucleotides: TGCGCCAGCAGCCAAGGAGTGACAGGGAGTGAAAAACTGTTTTTT.